This T cell receptor beta chain emerged from a study of PD-L1 blockade in urothelial cancer. Whole-study context: Once treatment had started, blood was analyzed at 3 weeks (second dose) and again at 6 weeks.

V lost 5 bases and J lost 7, with 8 bases in between. CDR1 is MDHEN, CDR2 SYDVKM, per germline. This CDR3 has 12 residues. The assay was immunoSEQ multiplex PCR, and TCRdb's table has in-frame clones only and misses some. The sample includes 60,000 or so clones, around 86% of them seen just once. The time point is: pretreatment peripheral blood. The receptor comes from a man aged 70 or older with urothelial cancer. The chain combines TRBV28 with TRBJ2-2, with D perhaps TRBD2 (5 bases). This specimen consisted of PBMCs, obtained around atezolizumab (anti-PD-L1) treatment. In nucleotides, the CDR3 is TGTGCCAGCAGTCGCACTAGCGGGGAGCTGTTTTTT. It codes for CASSRTSGELFF.